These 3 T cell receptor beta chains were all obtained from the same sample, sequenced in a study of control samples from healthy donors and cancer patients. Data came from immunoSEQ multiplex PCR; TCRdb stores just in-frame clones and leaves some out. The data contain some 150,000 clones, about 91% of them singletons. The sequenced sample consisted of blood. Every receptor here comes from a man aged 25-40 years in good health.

CDR3 sequence reads: CASSPRAPGTGLHEQYF. In DNA form, the CDR3 reads TGTGCCAGCTCACCGCGGGCCCCCGGGACAGGGCTTCACGAGCAGTACTTC. The rearrangement uses TRBV18 and TRBJ2-7; TRBD1 agrees at 9 bases. The CDR3 has 17 amino acids. CDR1 KGHSH and CDR2 LQKENI come from the germline V gene. V lost 3 bases, J lost 5 bases, and 14 bases stayed unmatched.

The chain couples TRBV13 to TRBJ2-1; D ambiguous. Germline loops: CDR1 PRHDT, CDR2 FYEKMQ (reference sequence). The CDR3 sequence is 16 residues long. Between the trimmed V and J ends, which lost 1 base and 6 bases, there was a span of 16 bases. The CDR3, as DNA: TGTGCCAGCAGCTTAGTAGGCCAAGACGAAGCCAATGAGCAGTTCTTC. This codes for CASSLVGQDEANEQFF.

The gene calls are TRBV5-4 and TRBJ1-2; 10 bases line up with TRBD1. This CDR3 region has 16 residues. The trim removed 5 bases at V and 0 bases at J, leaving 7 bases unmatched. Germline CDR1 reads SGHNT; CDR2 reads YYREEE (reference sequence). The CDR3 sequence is CASRSGQGPANYGYTF. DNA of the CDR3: TGTGCCAGCAGATCGGGACAGGGGCCTGCTAACTATGGCTACACCTTC.